This is a list of T cell receptor beta chains from one sample in a study of neurological immune-mediated disorders. TCRdb fed the 5' RACE reads into MiXCR, producing one record per CDR3 protein. The sample has 39,000 or so distinct CDR3 sequences, about 2.5% seen once; the top ten hold roughly an eighth. The material sequenced was PBMCs. Receptors were obtained from a man aged 30 to 39 with multiple sclerosis. Each CDR3 is given with its conserved first and last residue. Fields, in order: J gene, clone size, V gene, D gene, CDR3 protein, CDR3 DNA. The D gene is left open where the match is weak. Clone size appears in some rows only: once, few, many, or a class for an expanded clone.

TRBJ2-1	-	TRBV20-1	-	CSASPSVNEQFF	TGCAGTGCTTCCCCCTCCGTCAATGAGCAGTTCTTC
TRBJ2-5	many	TRBV7-2	-	CASSLGTEPQETQYF	TGTGCCAGCAGCTTGGGGACGGAACCTCAAGAGACCCAGTACTTC
TRBJ1-6	many	TRBV20-1	-	CSATAGGESPLHF	TGCAGTGCGACGGCGGGGGGCGAGTCACCCCTCCACTTT
TRBJ2-5	many	TRBV6-6	TRBD1	CASSRPTGTVYQETQYF	TGTGCCAGCAGTCGCCCGACCGGGACAGTGTACCAAGAGACCCAGTACTTC
TRBJ1-5	many	TRBV20-1	-	CSAPEGRGINQPQHF	TGCAGTGCCCCCGAGGGTCGGGGAATCAATCAGCCCCAGCATTTT
TRBJ2-3	many	TRBV28	-	CASTLGTDTQYF	TGTGCCAGCACCTTAGGTACAGATACGCAGTATTTT
TRBJ2-2	many	TRBV6-2/TRBV6-3	-	CASSPQGTGELFF	TGTGCCAGCAGTCCGCAGGGTACCGGGGAGCTGTTTTTT
TRBJ1-1	many	TRBV12-3/TRBV12-4	-	CASSPLLIDSEAFF	TGTGCCAGCAGCCCCCTCCTTATTGACAGCGAAGCTTTCTTT
TRBJ1-2	many	TRBV12-3/TRBV12-4	TRBD1	CASSLTGGAGYGYTF	TGTGCCAGCAGTTTAACAGGGGGCGCCGGCTATGGCTACACCTTC
TRBJ2-7	many	TRBV7-9	TRBD1	CASSMRDRGYEQYF	TGTGCCAGCAGCATGCGGGACAGGGGCTACGAGCAGTACTTC
TRBJ1-5	many	TRBV5-1	-	CASSPSGGNQPQHF	TGCGCCAGCAGCCCATCCGGGGGGAATCAGCCCCAGCATTTT
TRBJ2-5	many	TRBV20-1	TRBD1	CSALPGTESETQYF	TGCAGTGCTCTCCCCGGGACAGAGTCCGAGACCCAGTACTTC
TRBJ2-1	many	TRBV20-1	-	CSARVAAPDYNEQFF	TGCAGTGCTAGAGTAGCGGCCCCAGATTACAATGAGCAGTTCTTC
TRBJ1-1	many	TRBV12-3/TRBV12-4	-	CASSPTGNTEAFF	TGTGCCAGCAGTCCAACAGGGAACACTGAAGCTTTCTTT